The T cell receptor (beta chain) described here comes from a study of T-cell reconstitution after alpha-beta-depleted transplantation in children. Unique molecular identifiers tagged the TCRbeta library. TCRdb reanalysed the PCR reads using MiXCR and keeps one entry per CDR3 protein. The sample consists of 250,000 to 350,000 distinct CDR3 sequences, approximately 9.6% of them appearing once. The CDR3 loop spans 18 amino acids. Germline V gene data show CDR1 as SGHRS and CDR2 as YFSETQ. With 2 bases clipped from V and 5 bases from J, the junction kept 15 bases outside the gene matches. This TCR was sampled from a human donor who donated a stem cell graft to a child with SCID. The chain couples TRBV5-1 to TRBJ2-5, with TRBD1 identical over 10 bases. This material consisted of PBMCs from the stem cell graft donor, taken from the stem cell graft. The CDR3 here is CASSFGQGVTSSAETQYF. Written as DNA, the CDR3 is TGCGCCAGCAGCTTCGGACAGGGGGTAACAAGTTCCGCGGAGACCCAGTACTTC.